A selection of T cell receptor beta chains follows, all from one sample in a study. TCRdb used MiXCR to reprocess the 5' RACE reads, holding one entry per CDR3 protein. The sample lists tens of thousands of distinct CDR3 sequences, around 26% seen once, with about 2% in the top ten. The specimen was naive CD4+ T cells sorted from blood. All receptors come from a female donor with breast cancer. Both conserved end residues are part of each CDR3. The order of the fields is D gene, clone size, J gene, CDR3 length, V gene, CDR3 DNA, CDR3 protein. D genes are given only for firm matches. Part of the rows lack a size; the others show once, few, many or a class for expanded clones.

D: NA; size: few; J: TRBJ1-4; length: 14; V: TRBV7-2; DNA: TGTGCCAGCAGCTTAGGGCGAGGTGGTGAAAAACTGTTTTTT; CDR3: CASSLGRGGEKLFF
D: NA; size: NA; J: TRBJ1-5; length: 18; V: TRBV6-9; DNA: TGTGCCAGCAGTTACTGCAACCGGGGACCTTCACGCAATCAGCCCCAGCATTTT; CDR3: CASSYCNRGPSRNQPQHF
D: TRBD2; size: NA; J: TRBJ2-1; length: 13; V: TRBV12-3/TRBV12-4; DNA: TGTGCCAGCAGTCCTAGGGTAGCGGGGTTTCGGTTCTTC; CDR3: CASSPRVAGFRFF
D: NA; size: NA; J: TRBJ2-1; length: 14; V: TRBV27; DNA: TGTGCCAGCAGTTTGCCAGGGGCGAGGAATGAGCAGTTCTTC; CDR3: CASSLPGARNEQFF
D: NA; size: NA; J: TRBJ2-1; length: 13; V: TRBV5-1; DNA: TGCGCCAGCAGCTCCGTTCAAGACAATGAGCAGTTCTTC; CDR3: CASSSVQDNEQFF
D: NA; size: NA; J: TRBJ2-1; length: 15; V: TRBV6-1; DNA: TGTGCCGGCAGCTACAGGGACTCGGCCTACAATGAGCAGTTCTTC; CDR3: CAGSYRDSAYNEQFF
D: NA; size: once; J: TRBJ2-3; length: 13; V: TRBV4-1; DNA: TGCGCCAGCAGCCAAGCGGGCGGGAATACGCAGTATTTT; CDR3: CASSQAGGNTQYF
D: TRBD1; size: few; J: TRBJ2-1; length: 13; V: TRBV7-2; DNA: TGTGCCAGCAGCTTGACAGGGCGGAATGAGCAGTTCTTC; CDR3: CASSLTGRNEQFF
D: TRBD1; size: many; J: TRBJ2-7; length: 15; V: TRBV10-3; DNA: TGTGCCATCAGTGAAACGGGACAGTCAGTTCGGGAGCAGTACTTC; CDR3: CAISETGQSVREQYF
D: NA; size: NA; J: TRBJ1-2; length: 12; V: TRBV7-9; DNA: TGTGCCAGCAGCCCACCCTTGGGTGGCTACACCTTC; CDR3: CASSPPLGGYTF
D: NA; size: NA; J: TRBJ1-1; length: 13; V: TRBV6-1; DNA: TGTGCCAGCAGTGGTCGGGGGGCTACTGAAGCTTTCTTT; CDR3: CASSGRGATEAFF
D: TRBD2; size: NA; J: TRBJ2-1; length: 17; V: TRBV20-1; DNA: TGCAGTGCTAGAGACCCGGCGGGGGGGTCGGGGTACAATGAGCAGTTCTTC; CDR3: CSARDPAGGSGYNEQFF
D: NA; size: few; J: TRBJ2-3; length: 17; V: TRBV4-2; DNA: TGTGCCAGCAGCCAAGCGGTATTTAAGGCTCCCACAGATACGCAGTATTTT; CDR3: CASSQAVFKAPTDTQYF
D: NA; size: NA; J: TRBJ2-6; length: 16; V: TRBV20-1; DNA: TGCAGTGCTATCCAGGGGAAAAGCTCTGGGGCCAACGTCCTGACTTTC; CDR3: CSAIQGKSSGANVLTF
D: TRBD2; size: many; J: TRBJ2-3; length: 15; V: TRBV7-8; DNA: TGTGCCAGCAGCTTCATAACTAGCGATGTGGATACGCAGTATTTT; CDR3: CASSFITSDVDTQYF
D: NA; size: NA; J: TRBJ1-6; length: 13; V: TRBV20-1; DNA: TGCAGTGCTGAACAGTTGCCTGGGGGACCCCTCCACTTT; CDR3: CSAEQLPGGPLHF
D: TRBD2; size: few; J: TRBJ2-7; length: 18; V: TRBV20-1; DNA: TGCAGTGCTAGGGTTGCACAACTAAAAAGCGGGGGGTATAACGAGCAGTACTTC; CDR3: CSARVAQLKSGGYNEQYF
D: NA; size: NA; J: TRBJ2-7; length: 13; V: TRBV7-3; DNA: TGTGCCAGCAGCTTAACGGGGTCTGACGAGCAGTACTTC; CDR3: CASSLTGSDEQYF
D: NA; size: few; J: TRBJ1-1; length: 14; V: TRBV9; DNA: TGTGCCAGCAGTCGACTCAGGGAGAACACTGAAGCTTTCTTT; CDR3: CASSRLRENTEAFF
D: TRBD2; size: many; J: TRBJ2-1; length: 13; V: TRBV10-3; DNA: TGTGCCATTTTAGCGGGGGCGGGTAATGAGCAGTTCTTC; CDR3: CAILAGAGNEQFF
D: TRBD2; size: once; J: TRBJ2-4; length: 20; V: TRBV11-2; DNA: TGTGCCAGCAGCCCCCAGTATTTTTCTGAGCGGGAGGAATGGAGAAACATTCAGTACTTC; CDR3: CASSPQYFSEREEWRNIQYF
D: NA; size: few; J: TRBJ2-7; length: 14; V: TRBV5-1; DNA: TGCGCCAGCAGCAATATCGACAGCCCCCTCGAGCAGTACTTC; CDR3: CASSNIDSPLEQYF
D: NA; size: once; J: TRBJ2-1; length: 15; V: TRBV12-3/TRBV12-4; DNA: TGTGCCGGCAGCCGTACGGACTCTCTCTACAATAAGCAGTTCTTC; CDR3: CAGSRTDSLYNKQFF
D: NA; size: NA; J: TRBJ1-5; length: 14; V: TRBV24-1; DNA: TGTGCCACCAGTGTGGGGGTTGGCAATCAGCCCCAGCATTTT; CDR3: CATSVGVGNQPQHF
D: NA; size: NA; J: TRBJ2-5; length: 12; V: TRBV29-1; DNA: TGCAGCGAACAACGGCCACAAGAGACCCTGTACTTC; CDR3: CSEQRPQETLYF
D: NA; size: few; J: TRBJ2-2; length: 15; V: TRBV7-2; DNA: TGTGCCAGCAGCCGGGACTTTGTGAACACCGGGGAGCTGTTTTTT; CDR3: CASSRDFVNTGELFF
D: NA; size: NA; J: TRBJ1-1; length: 11; V: TRBV5-1; DNA: TGCGCCAGCTCAACTAACACTGAAGCTTTCTTT; CDR3: CASSTNTEAFF
D: TRBD2; size: NA; J: TRBJ2-1; length: 14; V: TRBV7-2; DNA: TGTGCCAGCAGCTTAGTTCTAGCGGACAATGAGCAGTTCTTC; CDR3: CASSLVLADNEQFF
D: NA; size: few; J: TRBJ2-3; length: 14; V: TRBV29-1; DNA: TGCAGCGTTGATGGAGACGGTGGTGGTTATACGCAGTATTTT; CDR3: CSVDGDGGGYTQYF